The present T cell receptor (beta chain) was sequenced within a study of T cell repertoires in cytomegalovirus infection. The CDR3 has 13 residues. The V and J ends lost 5 bases and 8 bases, in that order; junction bases with no gene match: 1. Per the germline V gene, CDR1 is ENHRY and CDR2 is SYGVKD. One entry per CDR3 protein, called by TCRdb with MiXCR from the reads. The sample contains fewer than 850,000 distinct CDR3 sequences, 25% to 30% of which appear only once. A word on this clonotype: Its target is unknown.

This TCR derives from a human donor in good health (CMV status not recorded). Some clones in this sample may be carry-over from other donors' samples. This chain joins TRBV10-3 and TRBJ2-1; TRBD2 agrees at 12 bases. This specimen consisted of cultured CD8+ T cells from PBMCs, obtained from culture after CMV antigen stimulation. The CDR3 coding sequence is TGTGCCATCAGTCGACTAGCGGGGGATGAGCAGTTCTTC. This gives the protein CAISRLAGDEQFF.